The rows below give T cell receptor beta chains drawn from one sample of a study of technical replicates of blood from a handful of donors. Only in-frame clones appear in the TCRdb table, and some are missing; sequencing was by immunoSEQ multiplex PCR. The data contain around 95,000 clones, over 85% of them singletons. The sequenced material came from T cells isolated from PBMCs. Receptors were obtained from a human donor in good health. The CDR3 runs from the conserved cysteine through the conserved F or W. The order of the fields is V gene, clone size, J gene, D gene, CDR3 protein, CDR3 DNA. The D gene is left open where the match is weak. Size is omitted from some rows. Given values are once, few, many or a class for expanded clones.

>TRBV28|-|TRBJ1-5|-
CASKGRAIFSNQPQHF
TGTGCCAGCAAAGGCAGGGCCATCTTTAGCAATCAGCCCCAGCATTTT
>TRBV6-1|-|TRBJ1-2|-
CASSEVVSGNYGYTF
TGTGCCAGCAGTGAGGTTGTTTCGGGGAACTATGGCTACACCTTC
>TRBV16|-|TRBJ1-5|TRBD1
CASSQGTGAQPQHF
TGTGCCAGCAGCCAGGGGACAGGGGCTCAGCCCCAGCATTTT
>TRBV27|once|TRBJ2-7|TRBD2
CASSLSAGTRFYEQYF
TGTGCCAGCAGTTTATCTGCCGGGACTAGATTCTACGAGCAGTACTTC
>TRBV28|-|TRBJ2-7|TRBD1
CASSLYKWDRSYEQYF
TGTGCCAGCAGTTTATACAAGTGGGACAGGTCCTACGAGCAGTACTTC
>TRBV5-1|-|TRBJ2-3|-
CASSLNTGTMSGDTQYF
TGCGCCAGCAGCTTGAATACCGGGACAATGTCAGGAGATACGCAGTATTTT
>TRBV18|-|TRBJ1-1|-
CASSVPSGNTEAFF
TGTGCCAGCTCGGTCCCTTCAGGGAACACTGAAGCTTTCTTT
>TRBV5-1|-|TRBJ1-2|-
CASSLVDDYGYTF
TGCGCCAGCAGCTTGGTAGATGACTATGGCTACACCTTC
>TRBV5-5|-|TRBJ1-5|TRBD1
CASSQGQQPQHF
TGTGCCAGCAGCCAGGGACAGCAGCCCCAGCATTTT
>TRBV5-8|-|TRBJ2-2|TRBD1
CATSYRGVNTGELFF
TGTGCCACCTCCTACAGGGGCGTGAACACCGGGGAGCTGTTTTTT
>TRBV7-9|-|TRBJ2-5|-
CASRTAGRGQETQYF
TGTGCCAGCAGGACTGCCGGTAGAGGCCAAGAGACCCAGTACTTC
>TRBV30|once|TRBJ1-2|-
CAWSVARRDGYTF
TGTGCCTGGAGTGTAGCCCGCAGGGATGGCTACACCTTC
>TRBV5-5|-|TRBJ1-1|-
CASSLQEGKAFF
TGTGCCAGCAGCTTGCAAGAGGGTAAAGCTTTCTTT
>TRBV2|-|TRBJ2-2|-
CASGILGTGELFF
TGTGCCAGCGGCATACTAGGTACCGGGGAGCTGTTTTTT
>TRBV6-6|-|TRBJ2-1|-
CASSYYSDEQFF
TGTGCCAGCAGTTATTATAGTGATGAGCAGTTCTTC
>TRBV19|-|TRBJ1-5|TRBD1
CASSIRTGGFNQPQHF
TGTGCCAGTAGTATTAGGACAGGGGGCTTCAATCAGCCCCAGCATTTT
>TRBV6-5|-|TRBJ2-1|-
CASSYSSSGLYNEQFF
TGTGCCAGCAGTTACTCGAGCAGCGGCCTCTACAATGAGCAGTTCTTC
>TRBV11-2|-|TRBJ2-2|-
CASSPRGGQFTGELFF
TGTGCCAGCAGCCCACGGGGGGGACAGTTCACCGGGGAGCTGTTTTTT
>TRBV5-4|once|TRBJ2-5|TRBD2
CASSPRLAGGQETQYF
TGTGCCAGCAGCCCGAGACTAGCGGGGGGCCAAGAGACCCAGTACTTC
>TRBV6-1|-|TRBJ2-2|-
CASSEIGSPATGELFF
TGTGCCAGCAGTGAAATAGGTAGCCCGGCAACCGGGGAGCTGTTTTTT
>TRBV7-9|-|TRBJ1-4|-
CASSFGGTNEKLFF
TGTGCCAGCAGCTTCGGGGGGACTAATGAAAAACTGTTTTTT
>TRBV28|-|TRBJ2-2|-
CASSKQQTRLGELFF
TGTGCCAGCAGTAAACAACAGACTAGGTTGGGGGAGCTGTTTTTT
>TRBV5-1|-|TRBJ1-1|-
CATATGGDTEAFF
TGCGCCACCGCAACGGGGGGGGACACTGAAGCTTTCTTT
>TRBV6-5|-|TRBJ1-1|-
CASTPGGDEAFF
TGTGCCAGCACTCCGGGTGGAGATGAAGCTTTCTTT
>TRBV6-5|-|TRBJ1-6|TRBD1
CASSYSDRGPSPLHF
TGTGCCAGCAGTTACTCGGACAGGGGGCCGTCACCCCTCCACTTT
>TRBV7-9|-|TRBJ2-1|-
CASSLSGDNEQFF
TGTGCCAGCAGCTTGTCCGGGGACAATGAGCAGTTCTTC
>TRBV20-1|-|TRBJ1-2|-
CSAARTLGYTF
TGCAGTGCTGCCCGGACACTTGGCTACACCTTC
>TRBV7-2|-|TRBJ2-7|-
CASSLASASPDEQYF
TGTGCCAGCAGCTTAGCTTCCGCGTCCCCCGACGAGCAGTACTTC
>TRBV29-1|-|TRBJ1-2|TRBD1
CSVAGGRADGYTF
TGCAGCGTAGCAGGGGGGCGCGCTGATGGCTACACCTTC
>TRBV6-4|-|TRBJ2-5|TRBD2
CASSRLAGDQETQYF
TGTGCCAGCAGTAGACTAGCGGGGGATCAAGAGACCCAGTACTTC
>TRBV19|-|TRBJ1-5|-
CASSIEVRYSNQPQHF
TGTGCCAGTAGTATAGAGGTCCGCTATAGCAATCAGCCCCAGCATTTT
>TRBV6-4|-|TRBJ2-3|TRBD2
CASKIAGNPGDTQYF
TGTGCCAGCAAAATAGCGGGGAACCCGGGAGATACGCAGTATTTT
>TRBV23-1|-|TRBJ1-2|-
CASSQSPAGEGTYGYTF
TGCGCCAGCAGTCAATCGCCGGCAGGGGAGGGAACCTATGGCTACACCTTC
>TRBV2|-|TRBJ2-5|-
CASSDQGKETQYF
TGTGCCAGCAGTGACCAGGGGAAAGAGACCCAGTACTTC
>TRBV5-4|-|TRBJ2-5|-
CASSLVGSPQETQYF
TGTGCCAGCAGCTTGGTCGGTAGCCCTCAAGAGACCCAGTACTTC
>TRBV6-5|-|TRBJ1-1|-
CASRGGTEAFF
TGTGCCAGCAGGGGAGGTACTGAAGCTTTCTTT
>TRBV28|-|TRBJ1-3|-
CASSPGRGSGNTIYF
TGTGCCAGCAGCCCGGGGCGGGGCTCTGGAAACACCATATATTTT
>TRBV5-4|once|TRBJ1-1|-
CASSYRQDTEAFF
TGTGCCAGCAGCTATAGACAGGACACTGAAGCTTTCTTT
>TRBV4-2|-|TRBJ1-1|-
CASSQEGGRGAVPEAFF
TGTGCCAGCAGCCAAGAAGGGGGGAGGGGTGCGGTCCCTGAAGCTTTCTTT
>TRBV28|-|TRBJ2-1|-
CASSLVRLDNEQFF
TGTGCCAGCAGTTTAGTGAGACTAGATAATGAGCAGTTCTTC
>TRBV5-6|-|TRBJ1-6|-
CASSFRGVSSYNSPLHF
TGTGCCAGCAGCTTCCGAGGCGTAAGCTCCTATAATTCACCCCTCCACTTT
>TRBV7-9|once|TRBJ2-7|-
CASSLGPGSGSYEQYF
TGTGCCAGCAGCCTAGGGCCAGGCTCAGGGTCCTACGAGCAGTACTTC
>TRBV10-2|-|TRBJ2-3|-
CASTTGVIGDTQYF
TGCGCCAGCACTACGGGAGTGATTGGAGATACGCAGTATTTT
>TRBV28|-|TRBJ2-7|TRBD2
CASSYPAGAYEQYF
TGTGCCAGCAGTTATCCAGCGGGAGCCTACGAGCAGTACTTC
>TRBV9|-|TRBJ2-5|-
CASSRVEETQYF
TGTGCCAGCAGCCGCGTGGAAGAGACCCAGTACTTC
>TRBV11-2|-|TRBJ1-1|-
CASSPPWSSTEAFF
TGTGCCAGCAGCCCCCCCTGGAGTAGCACTGAAGCTTTCTTT
>TRBV7-9|few|TRBJ1-4|-
CASSLVREKLFF
TGTGCCAGCAGCTTAGTGCGAGAAAAACTGTTTTTT
>TRBV19|-|TRBJ1-2|-
CASSVESDYGYTF
TGTGCCAGTAGTGTCGAGTCGGACTATGGCTACACCTTC
>TRBV10-2|-|TRBJ1-3|TRBD1
CASRTGHNTIYF
TGCGCCAGCAGGACAGGGCACAACACCATATATTTT
>TRBV5-1|once|TRBJ2-2|TRBD1
CASSLAIVHSGTGDTGELFF
TGCGCCAGCAGCCTTGCAATAGTTCATTCTGGGACAGGGGACACCGGGGAGCTGTTTTTT
>TRBV6-6|-|TRBJ2-5|-
CASSYLSDQETQYF
TGTGCCAGCAGTTACTTGTCGGACCAAGAGACCCAGTACTTC
>TRBV6-6|-|TRBJ1-2|TRBD1
CASSSSDGQGNYGYTF
TGTGCCAGCAGTTCCTCGGACGGACAGGGTAACTATGGCTACACCTTC
>TRBV7-9|once|TRBJ2-7|-
CASNTIREGAYEQYF
TGTGCCAGCAATACCATCAGGGAGGGGGCCTACGAGCAGTACTTC
>TRBV7-9|-|TRBJ1-2|-
CASSSDTLANYGYTF
TGTGCCAGCAGCTCGGACACCTTAGCTAACTATGGCTACACCTTC
>TRBV5-5|-|TRBJ2-1|TRBD1
CASSLAGTGYNEQFF
TGTGCCAGCAGCTTGGCCGGGACAGGTTACAATGAGCAGTTCTTC
>TRBV28|-|TRBJ2-3|TRBD1
CASSPNDTGTGGADTQYF
TGTGCCAGCAGTCCAAACGACACCGGGACAGGGGGAGCAGATACGCAGTATTTT
>TRBV19|-|TRBJ1-1|-
CASSSSGTNTEAFF
TGTGCCAGTAGTTCCTCGGGAACTAACACTGAAGCTTTCTTT